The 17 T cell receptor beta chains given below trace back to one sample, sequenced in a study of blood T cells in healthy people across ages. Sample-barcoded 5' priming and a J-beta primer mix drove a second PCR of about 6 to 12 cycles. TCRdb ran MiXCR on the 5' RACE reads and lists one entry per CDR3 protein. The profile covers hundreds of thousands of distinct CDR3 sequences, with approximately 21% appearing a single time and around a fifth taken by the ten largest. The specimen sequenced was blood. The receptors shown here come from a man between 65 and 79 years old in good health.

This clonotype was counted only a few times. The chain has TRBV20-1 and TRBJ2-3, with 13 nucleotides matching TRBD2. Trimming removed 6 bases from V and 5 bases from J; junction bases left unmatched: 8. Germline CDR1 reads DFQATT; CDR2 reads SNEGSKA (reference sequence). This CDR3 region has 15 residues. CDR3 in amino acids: CSAQTSGGLEDTQYF. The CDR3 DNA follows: TGCAGTGCCCAGACTAGCGGGGGGTTGGAAGATACGCAGTATTTT.

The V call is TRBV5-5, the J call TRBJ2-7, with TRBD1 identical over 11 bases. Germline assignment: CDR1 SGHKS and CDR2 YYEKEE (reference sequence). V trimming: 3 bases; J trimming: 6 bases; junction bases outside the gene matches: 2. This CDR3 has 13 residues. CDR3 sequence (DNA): TGTGCCAGCAGCTGGACAGGGGGCGTCGAGCAGTACTTC. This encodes CASSWTGGVEQYF. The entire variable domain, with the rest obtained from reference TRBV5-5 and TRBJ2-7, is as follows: DAGVTQSPTHLIKTRGQQVTLRCSPISGHKSVSWYQQVLGQGPQFIFQYYEKEERGRGNFPDRFSARQFPNYSSELNVNALLLGDSALYLCASSWTGGVEQYFGPGTRLTVT.

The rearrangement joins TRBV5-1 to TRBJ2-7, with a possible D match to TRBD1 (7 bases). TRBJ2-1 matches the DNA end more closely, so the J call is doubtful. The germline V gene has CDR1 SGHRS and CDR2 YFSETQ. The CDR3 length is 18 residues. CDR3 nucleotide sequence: TGCGCCAGCAGCTTGGTGGAAACAGGGGCAGCGGGCTACAATGAGCAGTTCTTC. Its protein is CASSLVETGAAGYNEQFF.

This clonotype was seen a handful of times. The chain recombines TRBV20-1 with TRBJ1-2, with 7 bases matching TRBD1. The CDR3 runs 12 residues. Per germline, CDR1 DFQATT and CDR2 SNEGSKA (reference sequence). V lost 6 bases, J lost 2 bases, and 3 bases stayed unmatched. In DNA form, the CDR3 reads TGCAGTGCGCAGGGGGGGAACTATGGCTACACCTTC. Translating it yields CSAQGGNYGYTF.

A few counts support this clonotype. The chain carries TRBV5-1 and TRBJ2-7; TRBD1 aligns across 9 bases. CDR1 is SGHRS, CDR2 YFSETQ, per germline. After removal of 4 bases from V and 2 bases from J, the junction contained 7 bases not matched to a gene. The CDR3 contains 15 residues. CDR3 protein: CASSPQTGGTYEQYF. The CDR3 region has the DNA TGCGCCAGCAGCCCCCAGACAGGGGGTACCTACGAGCAGTACTTC. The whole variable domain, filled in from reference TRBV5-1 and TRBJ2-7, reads KAGVTQTPRYLIKTRGQQVTLSCSPISGHRSVSWYQQTPGQGLQFLFEYFSETQRNKGNFPGRFSGRQFSNSRSEMNVSTLELGDSALYLCASSPQTGGTYEQYFGPGTRLTVT.

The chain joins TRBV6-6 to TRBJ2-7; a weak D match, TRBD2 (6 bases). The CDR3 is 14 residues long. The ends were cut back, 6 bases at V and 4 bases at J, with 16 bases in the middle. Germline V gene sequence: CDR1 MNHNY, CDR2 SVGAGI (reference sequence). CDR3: CASSIGRREYEQYV. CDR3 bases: TGTGCCAGCAGCATAGGGAGGAGGGAGTACGAGCAGTACGTC.

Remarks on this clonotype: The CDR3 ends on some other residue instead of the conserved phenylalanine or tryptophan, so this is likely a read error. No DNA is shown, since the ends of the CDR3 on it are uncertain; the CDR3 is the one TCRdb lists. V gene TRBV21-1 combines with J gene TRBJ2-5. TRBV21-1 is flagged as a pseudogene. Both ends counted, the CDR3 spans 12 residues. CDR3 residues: CASSKDGVPEYV.

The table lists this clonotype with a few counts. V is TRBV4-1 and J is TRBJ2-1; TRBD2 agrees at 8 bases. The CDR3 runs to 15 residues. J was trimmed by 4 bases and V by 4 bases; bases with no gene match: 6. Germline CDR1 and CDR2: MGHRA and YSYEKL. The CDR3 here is CASSRTSGFYNEQFF. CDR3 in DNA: TGCGCCAGCAGCCGCACTAGCGGTTTTTACAATGAGCAGTTCTTC.

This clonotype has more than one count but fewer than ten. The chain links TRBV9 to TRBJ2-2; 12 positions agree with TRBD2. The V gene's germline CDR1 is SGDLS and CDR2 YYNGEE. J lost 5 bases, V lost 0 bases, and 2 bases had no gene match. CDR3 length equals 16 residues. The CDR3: CASSVVGLAGTGELFF. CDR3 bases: TGTGCCAGCAGCGTAGTAGGACTAGCGGGAACCGGGGAGCTGTTTTTT.

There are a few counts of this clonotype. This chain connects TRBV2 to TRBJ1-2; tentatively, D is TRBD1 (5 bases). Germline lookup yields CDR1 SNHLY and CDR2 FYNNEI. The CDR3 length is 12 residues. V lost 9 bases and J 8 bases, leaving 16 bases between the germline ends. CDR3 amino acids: CASTGPAGGYTF. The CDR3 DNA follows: TGTGCCAGTACGGGACCGGCGGGGGGCTACACCTTC.

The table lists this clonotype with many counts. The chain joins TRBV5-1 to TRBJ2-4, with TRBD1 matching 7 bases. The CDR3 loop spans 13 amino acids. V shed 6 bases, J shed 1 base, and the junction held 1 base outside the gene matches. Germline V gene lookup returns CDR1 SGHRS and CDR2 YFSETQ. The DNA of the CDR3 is TGCGCCAGCATGGACAGGGCCAAAAACATTCAGTACTTC. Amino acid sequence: CASMDRAKNIQYF.

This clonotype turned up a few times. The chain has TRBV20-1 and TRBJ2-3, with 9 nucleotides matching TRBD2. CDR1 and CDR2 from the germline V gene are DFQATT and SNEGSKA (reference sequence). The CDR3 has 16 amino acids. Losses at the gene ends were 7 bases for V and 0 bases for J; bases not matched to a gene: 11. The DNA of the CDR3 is TGCAGTGTAAAGACGGGACTAGCAGATAGCACAGATACGCAGTATTTT. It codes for CSVKTGLADSTDTQYF.

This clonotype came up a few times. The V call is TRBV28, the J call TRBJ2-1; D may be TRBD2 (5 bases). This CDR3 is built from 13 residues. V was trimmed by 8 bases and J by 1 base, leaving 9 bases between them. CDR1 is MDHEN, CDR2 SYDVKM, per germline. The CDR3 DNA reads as TGTGCCAGCTTGAGGGTTTCCTACAATGAGCAGTTCTTC. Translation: CASLRVSYNEQFF.

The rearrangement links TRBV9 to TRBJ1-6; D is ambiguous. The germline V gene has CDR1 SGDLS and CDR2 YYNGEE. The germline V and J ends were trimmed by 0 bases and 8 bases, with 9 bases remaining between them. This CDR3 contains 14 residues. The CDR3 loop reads CASSVGRFDSPLHF. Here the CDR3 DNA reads TGTGCCAGCAGCGTAGGACGATTCGATTCACCCCTCCACTTT.

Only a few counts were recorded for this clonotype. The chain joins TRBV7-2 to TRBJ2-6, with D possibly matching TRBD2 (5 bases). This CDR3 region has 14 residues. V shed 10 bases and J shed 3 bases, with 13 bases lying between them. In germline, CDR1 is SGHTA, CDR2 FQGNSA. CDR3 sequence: CANNLGGGANVLTF. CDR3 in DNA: TGTGCCAACAATCTCGGAGGTGGGGCCAACGTCCTGACTTTC.

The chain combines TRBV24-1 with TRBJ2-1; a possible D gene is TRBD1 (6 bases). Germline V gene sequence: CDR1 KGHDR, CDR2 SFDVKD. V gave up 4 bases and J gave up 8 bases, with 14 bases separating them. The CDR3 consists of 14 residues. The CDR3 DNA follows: TGTGCCACCAGTGACCGGACAGTCGAAGATGAGCAGTTCTTC. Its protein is CATSDRTVEDEQFF.

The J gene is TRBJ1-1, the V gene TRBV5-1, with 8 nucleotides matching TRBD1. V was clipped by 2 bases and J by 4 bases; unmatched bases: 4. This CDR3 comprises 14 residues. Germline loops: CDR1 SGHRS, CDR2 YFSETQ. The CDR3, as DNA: TGCGCCAGCAGCTTAGCAGGGGGCGTCACTGAAGCTTTCTTT. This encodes CASSLAGGVTEAFF. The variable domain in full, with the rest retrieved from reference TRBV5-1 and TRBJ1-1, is KAGVTQTPRYLIKTRGQQVTLSCSPISGHRSVSWYQQTPGQGLQFLFEYFSETQRNKGNFPGRFSGRQFSNSRSEMNVSTLELGDSALYLCASSLAGGVTEAFFGQGTRLTVV.